A selection of T cell receptor beta chains follows, all from one sample in a study of CD8+CD57+ T cells in acquired aplastic anemia. TCRdb recomputed calls from the reads with MiXCR, one row per CDR3 protein. The sample yields about 110,000 distinct CDR3 sequences, around 50% seen once. The sequenced sample consisted of sorted CD4+, CD8+, or CD8+CD57+ T cells (not recorded which) from PBMCs. The receptors stem from a human donor in good health, serving as a control. Each CDR3 is given with its conserved first and last residue. The size of a clone is reported for some rows only, either as once, few or many, or as a class for expanded clones.

size: .
J: TRBJ1-6
V: TRBV10-1
CDR3: CASSEGSANSPLHF

size: .
J: TRBJ1-1
V: TRBV6-1
CDR3: CASSPTIQGRNTEAFF

size: many
J: TRBJ2-3
V: TRBV4-2
CDR3: CASSRGTGVTDTQYF

size: once
J: TRBJ1-1
V: TRBV15
CDR3: CATSSKMTPGREAFF

size: many
J: TRBJ1-1
V: TRBV30
CDR3: CAWSVGRAEAFF

size: many
J: TRBJ2-7
V: TRBV19
CDR3: CASSIDNDYEQYF

size: many
J: TRBJ2-7
V: TRBV4-3
CDR3: CASSQSWAGSYEQYF

size: .
J: TRBJ2-3
V: TRBV2
CDR3: CAKRTAYTDTQYF

size: .
J: TRBJ1-5
V: TRBV2
CDR3: CASGQVASQPQHF

size: many
J: TRBJ2-1
V: TRBV6-5
CDR3: CASSYRTYNEQFF

size: once
J: TRBJ1-5
V: TRBV9
CDR3: CASSGGTDGDQHF

size: few
J: TRBJ2-7
V: TRBV2
CDR3: CASSDIAISYEQYF

size: .
J: TRBJ2-1
V: TRBV7-3
CDR3: CASSPSFDRVNEQFF

size: .
J: TRBJ1-5
V: TRBV5-6
CDR3: CASSGSGQGVNQPQHF

size: .
J: TRBJ2-2
V: TRBV19
CDR3: CASSGQSGTGELFF

size: .
J: TRBJ1-2
V: TRBV10-3
CDR3: CAISEVGPLYGYTF

size: .
J: TRBJ1-2
V: TRBV2
CDR3: CASSADSFGRGYGYTF

size: .
J: TRBJ1-3
V: TRBV25-1
CDR3: CASSEFQATSGNTIYF

size: once
J: TRBJ2-7
V: TRBV7-2
CDR3: CASSLAPGQLTYEQYF

size: .
J: TRBJ1-2
V: TRBV12-3/TRBV12-4
CDR3: CASSSRQPDNYGYTF